This note documents a single T cell receptor (beta chain) sequence. Distinct nucleotide sequences in the sample also encode this CDR3. This entry is derived from a study of blood T cell repertoires in COVID-19. Turning to the study itself: There were acute and convalescent COVID-19 samples, and they came from the United States, Italy and Spain.

Only in-frame clones appear in the TCRdb table, and some are missing; sequencing was by immunoSEQ multiplex PCR. This sample has 180,000 or so clones, with about 86% found just once. V gave up 6 bases and J gave up 4 bases, with 15 bases separating them. CDR1 is MNHEY and CDR2 is SMNVEV in the germline V gene (reference sequence). This CDR3 comprises 14 residues. The sequence was obtained from a man aged 55 to 70 with acute or convalescent COVID-19. J is TRBJ1-2 and V is TRBV27, with D possibly TRBD1 on 6 matching bases. Sequenced material: peripheral blood. The DNA for the CDR3 is TGTGCCAGCAGACCCAGACAGGATCTCTATGGCTACACCTTC. This sequence encodes CASRPRQDLYGYTF.